This is a list of T cell receptor beta chains from one sample in a study of cytomegalovirus exposure and HLA in healthy donors. The repertoire was sequenced with immunoSEQ multiplex PCR; TCRdb's copy has only in-frame clones and lacks some. There are about 55,000 clones in the sample; approximately 80% occur only once, and roughly 1.5% lies in the top ten. Sequencing was done on a sample of PBMCs. These receptors were obtained from a female donor in good health and CMV-seronegative. CDR3s include the opening cysteine and the closing phenylalanine or tryptophan. D genes are given only for firm matches. Expanded clones are given a class, and other clones once, few, many or no size at all.

j_call | v_call | clone_size | cdr3_length | d_call | cdr3_nt | cdr3_aa
TRBJ1-2 | TRBV18 | once | 13 | NA | TGTGCCAGCTCACCACTTTCAGGGGACGGCTACACCTTC | CASSPLSGDGYTF
TRBJ1-6 | TRBV19 | NA | 16 | NA | TGTGCCAGTAGTTCAACCAGGGTCCGTTATAATTCACCCCTCCACTTT | CASSSTRVRYNSPLHF
TRBJ1-2 | TRBV29-1 | few | 15 | NA | TGCAGCGCCGGGGGGGGGCTGAGGTTGGACTATGGCTACACCTTC | CSAGGGLRLDYGYTF
TRBJ2-7 | TRBV5-4 | NA | 16 | TRBD1 | TGTGCCAGCAGCTTTTCAAGGTCAGGGGGCCTGAGGGAGCAGTACTTC | CASSFSRSGGLREQYF
TRBJ1-5 | TRBV29-1 | NA | 14 | NA | TGCAGCGTTACCCTCAGAAATAGCAATCAGCCCCAGCATTTT | CSVTLRNSNQPQHF
TRBJ1-1 | TRBV28 | NA | 14 | TRBD1 | TGTGCCAGCAGTACCCGGACAGGGAACACTGAAGCTTTCTTT | CASSTRTGNTEAFF
TRBJ1-2 | TRBV28 | NA | 16 | TRBD1 | TGTGCCAGCAGCTTGTTTTGGGACAGGTCTAACTATGGCTACACCTTC | CASSLFWDRSNYGYTF
TRBJ2-5 | TRBV12-5 | NA | 13 | TRBD2 | TGTGCTAGTGGTCCAGCGGGGGTGGAGACCCAGTACTTC | CASGPAGVETQYF
TRBJ2-2 | TRBV2 | NA | 16 | TRBD1 | TGTGCCAGCAGTGAAATACTCATGCAGGGGGCCGGGGAGCTGTTTTTT | CASSEILMQGAGELFF
TRBJ2-7 | TRBV30 | NA | 10 | NA | TGTGCCTGGAGTAGGGGCGAGCAGTACTTC | CAWSRGEQYF
TRBJ2-2 | TRBV11-3 | NA | 17 | TRBD1 | TGTGCCAGCAGCAAATTTGGACAGGGAGCAAACACCGGGGAGCTGTTTTTT | CASSKFGQGANTGELFF
TRBJ1-5 | TRBV7-3 | NA | 13 | NA | TGTGCCAGCAGCTTATCAGGCAATCAGCCCCAGCATTTT | CASSLSGNQPQHF
TRBJ2-5 | TRBV9 | once | 14 | NA | TGTGCCAGCAGCGTAGGGAAAGGGAGCGAGACCCAGTACTTC | CASSVGKGSETQYF
TRBJ2-2 | TRBV5-8 | NA | 16 | NA | TGTGCCAGCAGCGTTCTCCGGGACACCTCAGCCGGGGAGCTGTTTTTT | CASSVLRDTSAGELFF
TRBJ1-3 | TRBV15 | few | 16 | NA | TGTGCCACCAGCAGAGCCGGGATCGACTCTGGAAACACCATATATTTT | CATSRAGIDSGNTIYF
TRBJ2-2 | TRBV5-1 | NA | 18 | NA | TGCGCCAGCAGCTTTGGTAGTTTAGCGGTTACGAACACCGGGGAGCTGTTTTTT | CASSFGSLAVTNTGELFF
TRBJ2-7 | TRBV16 | NA | 15 | NA | TGTGCCAGCAATTTAAATGGGGGGAACTCCTACGAGCAGTACTTC | CASNLNGGNSYEQYF
TRBJ2-7 | TRBV5-6 | NA | 13 | NA | TGTGCCAGCAGCTCCAGGGCGCTGTACGAGCAGTACTTC | CASSSRALYEQYF
TRBJ1-3 | TRBV11-2 | NA | 14 | TRBD1 | TGTGCCAGCAGCTTTGGACAGGGAGTATCCACCATATATTTT | CASSFGQGVSTIYF
TRBJ1-2 | TRBV19 | few | 12 | NA | TGTGCCAGTAGTATTACAGGGTACGGCTACACCTTC | CASSITGYGYTF
TRBJ1-5 | TRBV29-1 | NA | 12 | TRBD1 | TGCAGCGTAGGACAGGGGAATCAGCCCCAGCATTTT | CSVGQGNQPQHF
TRBJ2-7 | TRBV7-8 | NA | 14 | NA | TGTGCCAGCGGCCAACGAGGGCCCGTCTACGAGCAGTACTTC | CASGQRGPVYEQYF
TRBJ2-5 | TRBV10-3 | NA | 12 | NA | TGTGCCATCAGTGATGCGACGGGGACCCAGTACTTC | CAISDATGTQYF